This T cell receptor beta chain emerged from a study of T cell responses to AZD1222 COVID-19 vaccine. Study-wide results and limits: With dominance at 160-218 and 743-854, vaccine-associated CD4 TCRs spanned spike. The study reported that nearly half of spike-specific TCRs target unmutated variant regions.

In its sample, this clone was seen a few times. Its target is unknown. Profiling relied on immunoSEQ multiplex PCR, and the TCRdb table lists in-frame clones only, not all of them. The repertoire consists of around 92,000 clones, with approximately 91% occurring once and the leading ten covering around 6.9%. Germline lookup yields CDR1 SGHAT and CDR2 FQNNGV. The CDR3 is 17 residues long. The V gene lost 2 bases and the J gene lost 4 bases, with 18 bases spanning the gap. The chain combines TRBV11-2 with TRBJ1-3; a weak D match, TRBD1 (5 bases). The material sequenced was peripheral blood, taken on day 0 of AZD1222 vaccination. The TCR was taken from an adult in good health. CDR3 amino acids: CASSLRIEGTSGNTIYF. The CDR3, as DNA: TGTGCCAGCAGCTTAAGGATAGAGGGGACCTCCGGAAACACCATATATTTT.